This T cell receptor beta chain originates from a study of early T cells in non-severe SARS-CoV-2 infection. This clonotype has a count of ten or more. From germline, CDR1 is MNHNY and CDR2 SVGAGI (reference sequence). This CDR3 contains 16 residues. The trim removed 0 bases at V and 4 bases at J, leaving 2 bases unmatched. TCRdb re-called the 5' RACE reads through MiXCR, storing one row per CDR3 protein. Altogether around 70,000 distinct CDR3 sequences are present, 12% being singletons, with the ten largest covering 3.5% to 5.5%. Specimen: whole blood. The chain joins TRBV6-6 to TRBJ2-3; 12 nucleotides agree with TRBD2. This TCR derives from an adult who was a healthcare worker with PCR-confirmed SARS-CoV-2 infection or an uninfected control (not recorded which). In DNA form, the CDR3 reads TGTGCCAGCAGTTACTCAGGACTAGCGGGATCAGATACGCAGTATTTT. This sequence encodes CASSYSGLAGSDTQYF.